This entry lists 25 T cell receptor beta chains sequenced from one sample in a study of blood T cell repertoires in COVID-19. Measured with immunoSEQ multiplex PCR; TCRdb has only the in-frame clones, and not every one. Of approximately 190,000 clones in the sample, over 70% were seen once. The sequenced material came from peripheral blood. The receptors shown here come from a man between 60 and 70 years old with acute or convalescent COVID-19.

As to this clone: The sample holds other DNA sequences that translate to the same CDR3. The gene calls are TRBV5-1 and TRBJ2-3; D uncertain. CDR3 length: 14 residues. The V end was cut by 0 bases, the J end by 1 base, with 6 bases between. The germline V gene has CDR1 SGHRS and CDR2 YFSETQ. CDR3 nucleotide sequence: TGCGCCAGCAGCTTGGCCCCAGGCACAGATACGCAGTATTTT. Its protein product is CASSLAPGTDTQYF.

This clone was seen only once. The chain joins TRBV7-2 to TRBJ2-7, with D possibly matching TRBD1 (6 bases). The V end was cut by 4 bases, the J end by 4 bases, with 8 bases between. This CDR3 comprises 12 residues. From germline, CDR1 is SGHTA and CDR2 FQGNSA. CDR3 coding DNA: TGTGCCAGCAGCTCAACAGGGTACGAGCAGTACTTC. Encoded protein: CASSSTGYEQYF. The full variable domain, with the rest looked up from reference TRBV7-2 and TRBJ2-7, is GAGVSQSPSNKVTEKGKDVELRCDPISGHTALYWYRQSLGQGLEFLIYFQGNSAPDKSGLPSDRFSAERTGGSVSTLTIQRTQQEDSAVYLCASSSTGYEQYFGPGTRLTVT.

This chain links TRBV2 with TRBJ1-2; no clear D. Trimming removed 3 bases at V and 1 base at J, with 12 bases between. Germline V gene lookup returns CDR1 SNHLY and CDR2 FYNNEI. CDR3 size: 15 residues. CDR3 in amino acids: CASSEGGSINYGYTF. The CDR3 region has the DNA TGTGCCAGCAGTGAGGGTGGGAGCATTAACTATGGCTACACCTTC. Full variable domain (outside the CDR3, taken from reference TRBV2 and TRBJ1-2): EPEVTQTPSHQVTQMGQEVILRCVPISNHLYFYWYRQILGQKVEFLVSFYNNEISEKSEIFDDQFSVERPDGSNFTLKIRSTKLEDSAMYFCASSEGGSINYGYTFGSGTRLTVV.

The chain employs TRBV6-2 or TRBV6-3 and TRBJ2-3, with D possibly TRBD1 on 5 matching bases. This CDR3 spans 16 amino acids. Per the germline V gene, CDR1 is MNHEY and CDR2 is SVGEGT. The ends were cut back, 2 bases at V and 2 bases at J, with 14 bases in the middle. The CDR3 sequence is CASSYEVDSYTDTQYF. The CDR3 DNA sequence: TGTGCCAGCAGTTACGAAGTCGACAGCTACACAGATACGCAGTATTTT.

This chain uses TRBV15 with TRBJ2-1, with 7 nucleotides matching TRBD1. V shed 0 bases, J shed 9 bases, and the junction held 8 bases outside the gene matches. The CDR3 is made up of 15 amino acids. Germline values: CDR1 LNHNV, CDR2 YYDKDF (reference sequence). This chain's CDR3 is CATSREGGSLREQFF. In nucleotides, the CDR3 is TGTGCCACCAGCAGAGAAGGGGGCAGCCTACGTGAGCAGTTCTTC.

The chain employs TRBV6-5 and TRBJ2-3, with 7 bases aligning to TRBD1. CDR1 and CDR2 (germline): MNHEY, SVGAGI. The CDR3 totals 15 residues. V shed 5 bases and J 2 bases; nucleotides not matched to a gene: 7. CDR3 in DNA: TGTGCCAGCAGTACCGGACAGGCGCCCACAGATACGCAGTATTTT. It translates to CASSTGQAPTDTQYF.

This rearrangement joins TRBV5-8 to TRBJ2-7; a weak D match, TRBD1 (6 bases). V was shortened by 4 bases and J by 3 bases, with 11 bases between the two germline ends. CDR3 length equals 13 residues. Looked up from germline, CDR1 is SGHTS and CDR2 is YDEGEE. The CDR3 region has the DNA TGTGCCAGCAGCGTAAGGGGGAACTACGAGCAGTACTTC. Translating it yields CASSVRGNYEQYF.

This rearrangement joins TRBV19 to TRBJ1-1; unclear D gene. CDR1 is LNHDA and CDR2 is SQIVND in the germline V gene (reference sequence). This CDR3 is 13 amino acids long. The V and J ends lost 4 bases and 1 base respectively, with 7 bases between them. For the CDR3, the DNA is TGTGCCAGTAGTAGAGGCGCGAACACTGAAGCTTTCTTT. This gives the protein CASSRGANTEAFF.

The V and J genes are TRBV12-3 or TRBV12-4 and TRBJ2-7, with D perhaps matching TRBD2 (5 bases). CDR3 length equals 12 residues. The germline V and J ends were trimmed by 6 bases and 2 bases, with 8 bases remaining between them. The CDR3 sequence: CASRHGAYEQYF. The CDR3 bases are TGTGCCAGCAGACACGGGGCCTACGAGCAGTACTTC.

This clone was seen a few times. This rearrangement joins TRBV3-1 (or the pseudogene TRBV3-2) to TRBJ1-3; D unclear. V was cut by 4 bases and J by 4 bases, with 8 bases left in between. Germline values: CDR1 LGHDT, CDR2 YNNKEL (reference sequence). CDR3 length equals 13 residues. The CDR3, as DNA: TGTGCCAGCAGCCCCTCCAGGGGAAACACCATATATTTT. Protein sequence: CASSPSRGNTIYF.

This chain joins TRBV3-1 (or the pseudogene TRBV3-2) and TRBJ2-1; tentatively, D is TRBD2 (6 bases). Germline loops: CDR1 LGHDT, CDR2 YNNKEL (reference sequence). With 4 bases removed from V and 15 bases from J, the gap between germline ends came to 16 bases. The CDR3 totals 12 residues. The CDR3 region has the DNA TGTGCCAGCAGCCTTGGAGGGTCCGGTACGTTCTTC. Translation gives CASSLGGSGTFF.

The sample holds a few counts of this clone. The CDR3 coding sequence is TGTGCCAGCAGTTACTCGTGGGAGGCCTCCTATGGCTACACCTTC. It specifies CASSYSWEASYGYTF. The chain is built from TRBV6-5 and TRBJ1-2; D not resolved. The CDR3 is 15 amino acids. The germline V gene encodes CDR1 MNHEY and CDR2 SVGAGI. V was pared by 0 bases and J by 4 bases, with 12 bases between.

CDR3 residues: CAISEGRRYNEQFF. CDR3 bases: TGTGCCATCAGTGAGGGTCGGAGGTACAATGAGCAGTTCTTC. The V and J genes are TRBV10-3 and TRBJ2-1; D may be TRBD2 (5 bases). In germline, CDR1 is ENHRY, CDR2 SYGVKD. Trimming took 2 bases from V and 4 from J, leaving 9 bases between them. CDR3 length equals 14 residues.

This clone came up many times. This rearrangement joins TRBV27 to TRBJ2-3, with 9 positions matching TRBD2. The CDR3 contains 15 residues. J gave up 0 bases and V 5 bases, and 3 bases lay outside the gene matches. Germline V gene sequence: CDR1 MNHEY, CDR2 SMNVEV (reference sequence). The CDR3 sequence is CASSITSGSTDTQYF. CDR3 in DNA: TGTGCCAGCAGTATCACTAGCGGGAGCACAGATACGCAGTATTTT.

This clone was seen a handful of times. The chain is built from TRBV5-6 and TRBJ2-3, with TRBD1 matching over 8 bases. This CDR3 is built from 16 residues. Germline trimming cut 6 bases from V and 1 base from J; bases unmatched to any gene: 10. The V gene's germline CDR1 is SGHDT and CDR2 YYEEEE. DNA for the CDR3: TGTGCCAGCATCCTAAGTGGCAGGGGGCGCACAGATACGCAGTATTTT. Amino acids: CASILSGRGRTDTQYF.

V gene TRBV2 combines with J gene TRBJ2-3; a weak D match, TRBD1 (6 bases). V lost 3 bases to trimming and J lost 2 bases, with 12 bases between them. The CDR3 is 15 residues long. Germline CDR1 SNHLY, CDR2 FYNNEI. The CDR3 is CASSDSQGYTDTQYF. CDR3 nucleotide sequence: TGTGCCAGCAGTGATAGCCAGGGGTACACAGATACGCAGTATTTT.

The chain links TRBV15 to TRBJ2-3; D is undetermined. Germline CDR1 and CDR2: LNHNV and YYDKDF (reference sequence). The CDR3 is 15 amino acids. The germline V and J ends were trimmed by 7 bases and 0 bases, with 14 bases remaining between them. The CDR3 loop is CATTAPQASTDTQYF. The CDR3 DNA follows: TGTGCCACCACGGCCCCTCAGGCTAGCACAGATACGCAGTATTTT.

The V gene is TRBV30, the J gene TRBJ1-2; D unclear. This CDR3 has 12 residues. In germline, CDR1 is GTSNPN, CDR2 SVGIG (reference sequence). Trimming took off 0 bases at V and 4 bases at J, with 6 bases between the two ends. CDR3 DNA: TGTGCCTGGAGTGTGGCCTCCTATGGCTACACCTTC. It is translated as CAWSVASYGYTF.

This sequence joins TRBV7-2 and TRBJ1-3; D remains ambiguous. The germline gives CDR1 SGHTA, CDR2 FQGNSA. This CDR3 has 13 amino acids. Trimming cost V 1 base and J 6 bases, with 7 bases left between them. The chain's CDR3 is CASSLGGINTIYF. The CDR3 DNA reads as TGTGCCAGCAGCTTAGGCGGCATAAACACCATATATTTT.

This clone has more than one count but fewer than ten. The chain links TRBV25-1 to TRBJ1-1, with TRBD1 matching 10 bases. The CDR3 loop spans 14 amino acids. J lost 4 bases, V lost 3 bases, and 2 bases had no gene match. The germline V gene encodes CDR1 MGHDK and CDR2 SYGVNS. The CDR3: CASSDWTGGTEAFF. CDR3 DNA: TGTGCCAGCAGTGACTGGACAGGGGGCACTGAAGCTTTCTTT. Complete variable domain (other parts from reference TRBV25-1 and TRBJ1-1): EADIYQTPRYLVIGTGKKITLECSQTMGHDKMYWYQQDPGMELHLIHYSYGVNSTEKGDLSSESTVSRIRTEHFPLTLESARPSHTSQYLCASSDWTGGTEAFFGQGTRLTVV.

In its sample, this clone was seen once. The chain uses TRBV9 and TRBJ1-6; 9 nucleotides agree with TRBD1. The CDR3 has 14 amino acids. Germline V gives CDR1 SGDLS, CDR2 YYNGEE. The V segment lost 3 bases and the J segment 12 bases; nucleotides outside the gene matches: 7. CDR3 nucleotides: TGTGCCAGCAGCGGCCGGGACAGGGTTCTACCCCTCCACTTT. Encoded protein: CASSGRDRVLPLHF.

The chain links TRBV6-6 to TRBJ1-2; the match to TRBD1 covers 9 bases. V dropped 2 bases and J dropped 4; count of bases not matched to a gene: 8. There are 16 residues in the CDR3. Germline values: CDR1 MNHNY, CDR2 SVGAGI (reference sequence). The CDR3 loop is CASSYGKGQGGYGYTF. CDR3 nucleotides: TGTGCCAGCAGTTACGGCAAGGGACAGGGAGGCTATGGCTACACCTTC.

This clone was observed a handful of times. V and J are TRBV19 and TRBJ1-1; D perhaps matches TRBD1 (6 bases). From germline, CDR1 is LNHDA and CDR2 SQIVND (reference sequence). V lost 5 bases and J lost 4, with 11 bases in between. The CDR3 spans 13 residues. In DNA, the CDR3 is TGTGCCAGTAGTGTCTCAGGGGCCACTGAAGCTTTCTTT. It codes for CASSVSGATEAFF.

This clone is a singleton in its sample. The chain joins TRBV4-2 to TRBJ2-7; 7 bases are a match to TRBD1. CDR1 is LGHNA and CDR2 is YNFKEQ in the germline V gene. The length of the CDR3 is 15 residues. J lost 2 bases, V lost 0 bases, and 4 bases had no gene match. The CDR3 loop reads CASSQEGTETYEQYF. CDR3 sequence (DNA): TGTGCCAGCAGCCAAGAAGGGACAGAAACCTACGAGCAGTACTTC.

The sample holds a few counts of this clone. The chain couples TRBV10-2 to TRBJ2-7, with a possible D match to TRBD1 (6 bases). Germline lookup yields CDR1 WSHSY and CDR2 SAAADI. V was pared by 3 bases and J by 5 bases, with 11 bases between. The CDR3 extends over 13 amino acids. CDR3 residues: CASSDVGGDEQYF. The CDR3 DNA reads TGCGCCAGCAGTGATGTAGGGGGAGACGAGCAGTACTTC.